This is a list of T cell receptor beta chains from one sample in a study of technical replicates of blood from a few donors. Some clones are missing from TCRdb's copy, which holds only in-frame ones; the method was immunoSEQ multiplex PCR. Among some 80,000 clones, approximately 97% were seen once, and the ten largest hold about 0.33%. The sample taken for sequencing was T cells isolated from PBMCs. These receptors all come from a human donor in good health. Both conserved end residues are part of each CDR3. Fields, in order: V gene, D gene, J gene, clone size, CDR3 DNA, CDR3 protein. The D gene is left open where the match is weak. Part of the rows lack a size; the others show once, few, many or a class for expanded clones.

TRBV14	.	TRBJ2-3	once	TGTGCCAGCAGTGCCTCGAGGAGGCCGGACACAGATACGCAGTATTTT	CASSASRRPDTDTQYF
TRBV14	.	TRBJ2-7	.	TGTGCCAGCAGCCGAAGAAGGCAGGACGAGCAGTACTTC	CASSRRRQDEQYF
TRBV9	.	TRBJ2-7	.	TGTGCCAGCAGCGGGACACAGGGCTCCCAGCAGTACTTC	CASSGTQGSQQYF
TRBV7-6	.	TRBJ2-5	.	TGTGCCAGCAGCCTAGACGAGTTAGAAGAGACCCAGTACTTC	CASSLDELEETQYF
TRBV6-1	.	TRBJ1-1	.	TGTGCCAGCAGTGCACACAGGGCTGGTGCTTTCTTT	CASSAHRAGAFF
TRBV30	.	TRBJ2-7	.	TGTGCCTGGAGTAAGGACGGGACAAGCTCCTACGAGCAGTACTTC	CAWSKDGTSSYEQYF
TRBV25-1	.	TRBJ2-1	.	TGTGCCAGCAGCGCTACGGGGTCAAATGAGCAGTTCTTC	CASSATGSNEQFF
TRBV7-8	.	TRBJ2-7	.	TGTGCCAGCATCAGTCAAACAGGGATCGAGGTCGAGCAGTACTTC	CASISQTGIEVEQYF
TRBV6-5	TRBD1	TRBJ2-1	.	TGTGCCAGCCAGGGGGCCCGGTATGAGCAGTTCTTC	CASQGARYEQFF
TRBV2	TRBD2	TRBJ2-5	.	TGTGCCAGCATGGGACTAGCGGACCGGGGGCAAGAGACCCAGTACTTC	CASMGLADRGQETQYF
TRBV25-1	.	TRBJ2-7	.	TGTGCCAGCTGGGGGCTGTCTAGCGGCTCCTACGAGCAGTACTTC	CASWGLSSGSYEQYF
TRBV29-1	.	TRBJ2-1	.	TGCAGCGTTGAGGATCCAGCGATGCCTTACAATGAGCAGTTCTTC	CSVEDPAMPYNEQFF
TRBV9	TRBD1	TRBJ2-1	.	TGTGCCAGCAGCCCTACCGGGACAGTTGCCTACAATGAGCAGTTCTTC	CASSPTGTVAYNEQFF
TRBV4-1	.	TRBJ2-5	once	TGCGCCAGCAGCCAACCATTCCCCCGGGGGGCCCAAGAGACCCAGTACTTC	CASSQPFPRGAQETQYF
TRBV5-6	.	TRBJ1-1	once	TGTGCCAGCAGCCCCCAGTATCATACCACTGAAGCTTTCTTT	CASSPQYHTTEAFF
TRBV13	TRBD2	TRBJ2-2	.	TGTGCCAGCAGCTTCGGGACTAGCTATACCGGGGAGCTGTTTTTT	CASSFGTSYTGELFF
TRBV6-6	.	TRBJ1-1	.	TGTGCCAGCACCTTATCTGGAGTCACTGAAGCTTTCTTT	CASTLSGVTEAFF
TRBV5-1	TRBD1	TRBJ2-7	.	TGCGCCAGAACTCTCCGGGACAGGGGGAACTACGAGCAGTACTTC	CARTLRDRGNYEQYF
TRBV7-8	TRBD2	TRBJ2-5	.	TGTGCCAGCAGCCACCCCGGGCGGGAGCAGGCGGGGACCCAGTACTTC	CASSHPGREQAGTQYF
TRBV6-5	.	TRBJ1-1	.	TGTGCCAGCAGCATAACAGGGTACACTGAAGCTTTCTTT	CASSITGYTEAFF
TRBV4-1	.	TRBJ1-4	.	TGCGCCAGCAGCCAACCGGGGTCAACTAATGAAAAACTGTTTTTT	CASSQPGSTNEKLFF
TRBV6-1	.	TRBJ1-2	.	TGTGCCAGCAGTGAAAGTGGGAGGGAGAGTGGCTACACCTTC	CASSESGRESGYTF
TRBV5-6	TRBD1	TRBJ2-4	.	TGTGCCAGCAGCTTTAGTACCGGGACAGGGTGGGTAGCCAAAAACATTCAGTACTTC	CASSFSTGTGWVAKNIQYF
TRBV10-3	.	TRBJ2-6	.	TGTGCCATCAGGAGCTCTGGGGCCAACGTCCTGACTTTC	CAIRSSGANVLTF
TRBV28	.	TRBJ2-6	.	TGTGCCAGCAGCGGTCCTTGGACAGTTGGGGCCAACGTCCTGACTTTC	CASSGPWTVGANVLTF
TRBV6-4	.	TRBJ2-7	.	TGTGCCAGCAGTGACTCCCGAACTCCAGGGCCCTCAGAATACGAGCAGTACTTC	CASSDSRTPGPSEYEQYF
TRBV7-8	TRBD1	TRBJ1-1	.	TGTGCCAGCAGCGCGACAGGGGTGGGCACTGAAGCTTTCTTT	CASSATGVGTEAFF
TRBV28	.	TRBJ2-3	.	TGTGCCAGCAGTTTTAGCCTAGCGCGCACAGATACGCAGTATTTT	CASSFSLARTDTQYF
TRBV7-8	.	TRBJ2-5	.	TGTGCCAGCAGCTTTTCCAGGCAAGAGACCCAGTACTTC	CASSFSRQETQYF
TRBV5-1	.	TRBJ2-2	.	TGCGCCAGCAGCTTGGTAGTCGACACCGGGGAGCTGTTTTTT	CASSLVVDTGELFF
TRBV5-4	TRBD2	TRBJ2-3	.	TGTGCCAGCAGCTCCTTAGCGGGAGGGGGAGATACGCAGTATTTT	CASSSLAGGGDTQYF
TRBV5-6	TRBD1	TRBJ2-7	.	TGTGCCAGCAGCGGAACAGGGGGGCTAACCTACGAGCAGTACTTC	CASSGTGGLTYEQYF
TRBV9	.	TRBJ1-2	.	TGTGCCAGCAGCGTAGGGCACCTAGCTAACTATGGCTACACCTTC	CASSVGHLANYGYTF
TRBV27	.	TRBJ2-1	.	TGTGCCAGCAGTTCGACCGGGAGCTCCTACAATGAGCAGTTCTTC	CASSSTGSSYNEQFF
TRBV4-3	.	TRBJ2-7	.	TGCGCCAGCAGCCAAGATAACAGGCGAGCCTACGAGCAGTACTTC	CASSQDNRRAYEQYF
TRBV28	.	TRBJ2-7	.	TGTGCCAGCCGTGGCGGAAACTCCTACGAGCAGTACTTC	CASRGGNSYEQYF
TRBV4-1	.	TRBJ1-3	.	TGCGCCAGCAGCCAAGTAGCGCAGATCTCTGGAAACACCATATATTTT	CASSQVAQISGNTIYF
TRBV6-1	TRBD1	TRBJ2-3	.	TGTGCCAGCAGTGAGGTCCTGAACAGGGGGCTGTATACGCAGTATTTT	CASSEVLNRGLYTQYF
TRBV2	.	TRBJ1-1	.	TGTGCCAGCACAGGGACACTAAACACTGAAGCTTTCTTT	CASTGTLNTEAFF
TRBV5-6	TRBD1	TRBJ1-1	once	TGTGCCAGCAGCAAGAAAGACAGGGGACGGGTTGACGCTTTCTTT	CASSKKDRGRVDAFF
TRBV10-1	.	TRBJ1-4	.	TGCGCCAGCAGTGAGACGGGACACTCGGAAAAACTGTTTTTT	CASSETGHSEKLFF
TRBV25-1	TRBD1	TRBJ2-5	.	TGTGCCAGCAGTTCCCTGGCCCGGGACAGGGATGGGGGAGAGACCCAGTACTTC	CASSSLARDRDGGETQYF
TRBV4-3	TRBD2	TRBJ2-7	.	TGCGCCAGCAGCCAAGACGGGGGGACTAGCGGGAGGGTCTACGAGCAGTACTTC	CASSQDGGTSGRVYEQYF
TRBV7-6	TRBD2	TRBJ2-1	.	TGTGCCAGCAGCTTAAACACCGAGTCGGGAGGGGGGCAGTTCTTC	CASSLNTESGGGQFF
TRBV19	TRBD2	TRBJ2-5	once	TGTGCCAGTAGTAGGGAAAGCGGGAGCTGGAGAGAGACCCAGTACTTC	CASSRESGSWRETQYF
TRBV5-1	.	TRBJ2-7	.	TGCGCCAGTTCCGGGACATATGGTTACGAGCAGTACTTC	CASSGTYGYEQYF
TRBV27	TRBD1	TRBJ2-7	.	TGTGCCAGCACCTCCGGGACAGGGGCCTACGAGCAGTACTTC	CASTSGTGAYEQYF
TRBV19	.	TRBJ1-5	once	TGTGCCAGTAGTATTGCCGGGGTGGGCAATCAGCCCCAGCATTTT	CASSIAGVGNQPQHF
TRBV6-5	.	TRBJ2-2	.	TGTGCCAGCAGTTACCTAGGAGGCACCGGGGAGCTGTTTTTT	CASSYLGGTGELFF
TRBV7-2	TRBD1	TRBJ2-2	.	TGTGCCAGCAGCTTAGGACAGGGGGCCCCCGGGGAGCTGTTTTTT	CASSLGQGAPGELFF
TRBV6-5	.	TRBJ1-4	.	TGTGCCAGCAGTTACTCGAGAGGGGGTTATAATGAAAAACTGTTTTTT	CASSYSRGGYNEKLFF
TRBV5-1	TRBD2	TRBJ2-3	.	TGCGCCAGCAGCTCATCAACTAGCGGGAGGACCACCACAGATACGCAGTATTTT	CASSSSTSGRTTTDTQYF
TRBV6-1	TRBD1	TRBJ1-5	.	TGTGCCAGCAGTGAAAGACAGGGGGGCAATCAGCCCCAGCATTTT	CASSERQGGNQPQHF
TRBV18	TRBD1	TRBJ1-1	once	TGTGCCAGCTCACCATTTAGAACAGGGGTGAACACTGAAGCTTTCTTT	CASSPFRTGVNTEAFF